This TCR beta chain was identified in a study of graft-versus-host responses after intestinal transplantation. On the study more broadly: Each transplant was multivisceral, liver-intestinal, or isolated intestinal. After anti-thymocyte globulin induction, recipients took tacrolimus and steroids for 3 to 4 years.

Study-wide findings and caveats: The marrow of recipients harbored GvH clones, and ileum or blood showed some of them first.

The assay was immunoSEQ multiplex PCR, and TCRdb's table has in-frame clones only and misses some. The data contain approximately 100,000 clones, roughly 93% of them singletons. The germline V and J ends were trimmed by 1 base and 4 bases, with 23 bases remaining between them. The CDR3 is made up of 18 amino acids. Germline loops: CDR1 SGHNT, CDR2 YYREEE (reference sequence). About this clone: Its antigen remains unknown.

The chain employs TRBV5-4 and TRBJ2-5, with a possible D match to TRBD2 (7 bases). Sample: unstimulated CD8+ T cells sorted from spleen or lymph node cells, taken before intestinal transplant. The TCR comes from a human donor who received an intestinal transplant. The DNA for the CDR3 is TGTGCCAGCAGCTTGAGGGGGAAAGGGCGGGGCGGGGGAGAGACCCAGTACTTC. Translation: CASSLRGKGRGGGETQYF. Drawing the rest from reference TRBV5-4 and TRBJ2-5, the complete variable domain is ETGVTQSPTHLIKTRGQQVTLRCSSQSGHNTVSWYQQALGQGPQFIFQYYREEENGRGNFPPRFSGLQFPNYSSELNVNALELDDSALYLCASSLRGKGRGGGETQYFGPGTRLLVL.